This T cell receptor beta chain was captured in a study of monozygotic twins with inflammatory bowel disease. TCRdb derives one entry per CDR3 protein from the 5' RACE reads, leaving out DNA. This table lists approximately 400,000 distinct CDR3 sequences. The CDR3 has 12 residues. Germline V lookup: CDR1 SQVTM, CDR2 ANQGSEA. The sequence came from a human donor with ulcerative colitis or Crohn's disease, or a healthy co-twin of an affected twin (not recorded which). The sequenced sample consisted of blood. The chain employs TRBV29-1 and TRBJ1-5; TCRdb calls TRBD1, which cannot be checked without DNA. The CDR3 reads CSVRTGNQPQHF.